What follows are 26 T cell receptor beta chains derived from one specimen sequenced in a study of a mutant IDH1 vaccine in newly diagnosed glioma. Their target antigens are unknown. Noted time point: week 11, during vaccination. Each vaccine dose was 300 ug of mutant IDH1 20-mer peptide, with topical imiquimod. The protocol was immunoSEQ multiplex PCR, while the TCRdb copy is restricted to in-frame clones and leaves out a portion. The data show around 66,000 clones, 80% seen once. Specimen: PBMCs, collected from a glioma patient whose treatment included an IDH1 peptide vaccine. The receptor set was obtained from a man over 45 with glioma.

This clone has just one count. The chain couples TRBV6-5 to TRBJ2-1; D unclear. The CDR3 covers 14 residues. Trimming took 7 bases from V and 0 from J, leaving 10 bases between them. The germline V gene has CDR1 MNHEY and CDR2 SVGAGI. The CDR3: CASITIGSYNEQFF. CDR3 sequence (DNA): TGTGCCAGCATAACGATAGGCTCCTACAATGAGCAGTTCTTC.

The J gene is TRBJ2-7, the V gene TRBV4-1, with D unresolved. CDR1 and CDR2 (germline): MGHRA, YSYEKL. This CDR3 contains 13 residues. V gave up 3 bases and J gave up 1 base, with 7 bases separating them. In DNA form, the CDR3 reads TGCGCCAGCAGCCATCAAGGGTCCTACGAGCAGTACTTC. As protein: CASSHQGSYEQYF.

The chain links TRBV5-6 to TRBJ2-7, with D maybe TRBD2 (6 bases). Germline CDR1 is SGHDT and CDR2 is YYEEEE. Deletions cut 3 bases from V and 0 bases from J, with 19 bases between. This CDR3 region has 17 residues. The CDR3 nucleotides are TGTGCCAGCAGCTGGAGGGCTAGCGCATTTAGCTCCTACGAGCAGTACTTC. Its translation: CASSWRASAFSSYEQYF.

The V and J genes are TRBV2 and TRBJ2-5; no reliable D call. With 2 bases removed from V and 5 bases from J, the gap between germline ends came to 12 bases. Germline CDR1 reads SNHLY; CDR2 reads FYNNEI. The CDR3 loop spans 14 amino acids. CDR3 nucleotides: TGTGCCAGCAGTGAAACAAGGACGGCGGAGACCCAGTACTTC. As protein: CASSETRTAETQYF.

This clone was recorded once. V gene TRBV7-2 combines with J gene TRBJ2-3; no firm D call. The CDR3 is 14 residues long. The V gene's germline CDR1 is SGHTA and CDR2 FQGNSA. Trimming shortened V by 6 bases and J by 0 bases, and 10 bases separated the two germline ends. The CDR3 nucleotides are TGTGCCAGCAGGAAGTTGGACAGCACAGATACGCAGTATTTT. Translation gives CASRKLDSTDTQYF.

This clone is a singleton in its sample. The chain combines TRBV7-9 with TRBJ2-2, with D possibly matching TRBD1 (5 bases). CDR3 length equals 15 residues. Germline values: CDR1 SEHNR, CDR2 FQNEAQ (reference sequence). Trimming took 5 bases from V and 2 from J, leaving 12 bases between them. CDR3 bases: TGTGCCAGCAGCCCCAAGGGGCCAAACACCGGGGAGCTGTTTTTT. This translates into CASSPKGPNTGELFF.

The chain joins TRBV28 to TRBJ1-5; 9 positions agree with TRBD1. There are 14 residues in the CDR3. V shed 8 bases, J shed 1 base, and the junction held 3 bases outside the gene matches. The germline V gene has CDR1 MDHEN and CDR2 SYDVKM. CDR3 sequence (DNA): TGTGCCAGCGGCGGACAGGGGAGCAATCAGCCCCAGCATTTT. It specifies CASGGQGSNQPQHF.

This chain uses TRBV19 with TRBJ2-7; TRBD1 matches at 7 bases. The trim removed 6 bases at V and 2 bases at J, leaving 4 bases unmatched. CDR3 length: 13 amino acids. From germline, CDR1 is LNHDA and CDR2 SQIVND (reference sequence). CDR3 in amino acids: CASSPGQPYEQYF. The CDR3 DNA is TGTGCCAGTAGCCCGGGACAGCCCTACGAGCAGTACTTC.

The chain has TRBV2 and TRBJ1-5; 8 bases fit TRBD1. From germline, CDR1 is SNHLY and CDR2 FYNNEI. There are 15 residues in the CDR3. V was pared by 4 bases and J by 2 bases, with 4 bases of the junction left unmatched. DNA for the CDR3: TGTGCCAGCAGTGGAGACAGGGGCGGCAATCAGCCCCAGCATTTT. Its protein product is CASSGDRGGNQPQHF. Full variable domain (remainder filled in from reference TRBV2 and TRBJ1-5): EPEVTQTPSHQVTQMGQEVILRCVPISNHLYFYWYRQILGQKVEFLVSFYNNEISEKSEIFDDQFSVERPDGSNFTLKIRSTKLEDSAMYFCASSGDRGGNQPQHFGDGTRLSIL.

The V and J genes are TRBV15 and TRBJ2-6, with 7 nucleotides matching TRBD1. Trimming at V came to 1 base and at J to 0 bases, leaving 9 bases not matched to a gene. The CDR3 consists of 19 residues. The germline CDR1 and CDR2 sequences are LNHNV and YYDKDF (reference sequence). Written as DNA, the CDR3 is TGTGCCACCAGCAGAGCTGGGACAGAGACTCTCTCTGGGGCCAACGTCCTGACTTTC. Translating it yields CATSRAGTETLSGANVLTF.

The genes are TRBV5-4 and TRBJ2-3, with TRBD1 matching over 7 bases. V lost 4 bases to trimming and J lost 8 bases; unmatched junction nucleotides: 10. Germline assignment: CDR1 SGHNT and CDR2 YYREEE (reference sequence). The CDR3 has 14 residues. CDR3 in DNA: TGTGCCAGCAGCCCAACGCCACAGGGGTCTACGCAGTATTTT. Residues: CASSPTPQGSTQYF.

The rearrangement joins TRBV28 to TRBJ1-5; D gene unclear. This CDR3 comprises 13 residues. In germline, CDR1 is MDHEN, CDR2 SYDVKM. Trimming pared 3 bases from V and 6 bases from J, leaving 9 bases between. CDR3 DNA: TGTGCCAGCAGTTTGGGGTATGGTCAGCCCCAGCATTTT. Its protein product is CASSLGYGQPQHF.

This chain connects TRBV11-3 to TRBJ2-2; TRBD1 is a possible D gene (6 bases). Germline loops: CDR1 SGHNT, CDR2 YENEEA. The germline V and J ends were trimmed by 6 bases and 3 bases, with 14 bases remaining between them. The CDR3 has 15 residues. The CDR3 coding sequence is TGTGCCAGCAGTTCCCAGGGGCTCGACACCGGGGAGCTGTTTTTT. Translation: CASSSQGLDTGELFF.

This clone has only one observation. This chain uses TRBV7-9 with TRBJ1-2; weak D call: TRBD1 (6 bases). The germline CDR1 and CDR2 sequences are SEHNR and FQNEAQ (reference sequence). The CDR3 contains 12 residues. CDR3 sequence reads: CATYGTWDGYTF. Here the CDR3 DNA reads TGTGCGACGTACGGGACATGGGATGGCTACACCTTC.

The chain joins TRBV2 to TRBJ1-3; D call uncertain. The CDR3 length is 14 residues. With 4 bases removed from V and 0 bases from J, the gap between germline ends came to 7 bases. CDR1 SNHLY and CDR2 FYNNEI come from the germline V gene. CDR3 bases: TGTGCCAGCAGTGCTGGTTTCTCTGGAAACACCATATATTTT. Translating gives CASSAGFSGNTIYF.

The gene calls are TRBV29-1 and TRBJ2-7; 14 bases agree with TRBD2. Germline V lookup: CDR1 SQVTM, CDR2 ANQGSEA. J lost 7 bases, V lost 4 bases, and 6 bases had no gene match. CDR3 size: 14 residues. This chain's CDR3 is CSVGGGLAGGEQYF. Written as DNA, the CDR3 is TGCAGCGTTGGGGGCGGACTAGCGGGAGGTGAGCAGTACTTC.

The V gene is TRBV7-2, the J gene TRBJ2-7; D remains unclear. This CDR3 region has 10 residues. V was shortened by 4 bases and J by 4 bases, with 2 bases between the two germline ends. The germline V gene has CDR1 SGHTA and CDR2 FQGNSA. The DNA for the CDR3 is TGTGCCAGCAGCTCGTACGAGCAGTACTTC. It specifies CASSSYEQYF.

The chain joins TRBV15 to TRBJ1-5; 10 positions agree with TRBD1. CDR1 is LNHNV, CDR2 YYDKDF, per germline (reference sequence). Trimming removed 3 bases from V and 0 bases from J; junction bases left unmatched: 5. The CDR3 is made up of 17 amino acids. Written as DNA, the CDR3 is TGTGCCACCAGCAGCCCCGGGACAGGGGTTAGCAATCAGCCCCAGCATTTT. Its translation: CATSSPGTGVSNQPQHF.

CDR3 in amino acids: CATQRGAGANVLTF. As DNA, the CDR3 is TGTGCCACCCAACGAGGAGCTGGGGCCAACGTCCTGACTTTC. This rearrangement joins TRBV2 to TRBJ2-6, with no clear D. This CDR3 has 14 amino acids. Germline CDR1 reads SNHLY; CDR2 reads FYNNEI. V was trimmed by 10 bases and J by 2 bases, leaving 12 bases between them. Full variable domain (rest looked up from reference TRBV2 and TRBJ2-6): EPEVTQTPSHQVTQMGQEVILRCVPISNHLYFYWYRQILGQKVEFLVSFYNNEISEKSEIFDDQFSVERPDGSNFTLKIRSTKLEDSAMYFCATQRGAGANVLTFGAGSRLTVL.

This clone came up a few times. The CDR3 DNA sequence: TGCGCCAGCAGCTTCGGCGGGGCAACTAATGAAAAACTGTTTTTT. It is translated as CASSFGGATNEKLFF. This chain joins TRBV5-1 and TRBJ1-4; D uncertain. The CDR3 length is 15 residues. The V end was cut by 2 bases, the J end by 0 bases, with 8 bases between. Germline CDR1 SGHRS, CDR2 YFSETQ. The whole variable domain, remainder taken from reference TRBV5-1 and TRBJ1-4, is KAGVTQTPRYLIKTRGQQVTLSCSPISGHRSVSWYQQTPGQGLQFLFEYFSETQRNKGNFPGRFSGRQFSNSRSEMNVSTLELGDSALYLCASSFGGATNEKLFFGSGTQLSVL.

This clone was observed a handful of times. The chain uses TRBV7-2 and TRBJ1-1; 8 nucleotides agree with TRBD1. The CDR3 consists of 14 residues. Germline V gene sequence: CDR1 SGHTA, CDR2 FQGNSA. J lost 5 bases, V lost 5 bases, and 7 bases had no gene match. The CDR3 DNA is TGTGCCAGCAGCGACCACAGGGGGAGTACTGAAGCTTTCTTT. It encodes CASSDHRGSTEAFF.

This chain joins TRBV5-1 and TRBJ1-6; no clear D gene. CDR1 SGHRS and CDR2 YFSETQ come from the germline V gene. V was cut by 0 bases and J by 8 bases, with 9 bases left in between. The CDR3 has 14 amino acids. This CDR3 reads CASSLGTDDSPLHF. The DNA for the CDR3 is TGCGCCAGCAGCTTGGGGACGGACGATTCACCCCTCCACTTT.

Only a few counts were recorded for this clone. The V call is TRBV4-1, the J call TRBJ1-1, with D perhaps matching TRBD1 (5 bases). CDR1 and CDR2 (germline): MGHRA, YSYEKL. V lost 1 base, J lost 4 bases, and 10 bases lay in between. This CDR3 contains 14 residues. The CDR3 DNA sequence: TGCGCCAGCAGCCAAGGACAAAGGGGCACTGAAGCTTTCTTT. This encodes CASSQGQRGTEAFF.

This clone was recorded once. This CDR3 is also generated by other DNA sequences in the sample. V gene TRBV25-1 combines with J gene TRBJ1-1; no clear D. The V gene's germline CDR1 is MGHDK and CDR2 SYGVNS. The CDR3 covers 13 residues. Trimming took 2 bases from V and 4 from J, leaving 8 bases between them. The DNA for the CDR3 is TGTGCCAGCAGTGAAGAAGGTTCCACTGAAGCTTTCTTT. As protein: CASSEEGSTEAFF.

The rearrangement links TRBV6-6 to TRBJ1-3; 7 nucleotides align to TRBD1. Germline V gene data show CDR1 as MNHNY and CDR2 as SVGAGI (reference sequence). CDR3 length: 15 amino acids. V trimming: 0 bases; J trimming: 4 bases; junction bases outside the gene matches: 3. CDR3 loop: CASSYSTGRGNTIYF. The DNA for the CDR3 is TGTGCCAGCAGTTACTCGACAGGGCGAGGAAACACCATATATTTT.

V usage is TRBV11-2 and J usage is TRBJ2-7; unclear D gene. V was clipped by 6 bases and J by 5 bases, with 8 bases between them. Germline CDR1 SGHAT, CDR2 FQNNGV. The CDR3 totals 11 residues. The CDR3 coding sequence is TGTGCCAGCAGGGGAAGTAACGAGCAGTACTTC. It specifies CASRGSNEQYF.